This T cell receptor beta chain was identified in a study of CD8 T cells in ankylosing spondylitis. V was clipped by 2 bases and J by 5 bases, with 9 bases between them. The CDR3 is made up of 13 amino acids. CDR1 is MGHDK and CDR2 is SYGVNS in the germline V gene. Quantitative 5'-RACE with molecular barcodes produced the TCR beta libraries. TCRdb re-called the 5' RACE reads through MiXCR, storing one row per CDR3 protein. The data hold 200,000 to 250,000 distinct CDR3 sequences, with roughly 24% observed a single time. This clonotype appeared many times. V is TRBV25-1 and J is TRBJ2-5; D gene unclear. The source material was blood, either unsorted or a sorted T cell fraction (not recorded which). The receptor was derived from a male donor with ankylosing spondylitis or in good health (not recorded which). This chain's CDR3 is CASSEPPSETQYF. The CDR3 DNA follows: TGTGCCAGCAGTGAACCTCCTTCGGAGACCCAGTACTTC.